A single sample gave rise to the 9 T cell receptor beta chains below, sequenced in a study of T cell clusters in autoimmune cytopenias (dated by TCRdb to between 2018 and 2020). This sample was sequenced with an Illumina MiSeq. To amplify TRB rearrangements, a touch-down multiplex PCR protocol was run with the TRB-A and TRB-B primer pools combined in a single tube. TCRdb reprocessed the reads; each CDR3 protein sequence makes one entry, and DNA is unavailable. The table for this sample shows nearly 15,000 distinct CDR3 sequences. Roughly 3.5% of the sample lies in the top ten. Each sample's TRB amplification started from 250 ng of peripheral blood genomic DNA, which corresponds to 38,000 or so genome equivalents. Separately, the same data were catalogued under a study of T cell repertoires in aging, cancer and after chemotherapy.

Material for sequencing was peripheral blood. The source is a human donor in good health.

This chain links TRBV6-6 with TRBJ2-1; without DNA, the TCRdb call of TRBD1 cannot be checked. There are 13 residues in the CDR3. The germline CDR1 and CDR2 sequences are MNHNY and SVGAGI (reference sequence). CDR3 sequence reads: CASSYEGGNEQFF.

The chain uses TRBV6-1 and TRBJ2-7. The CDR3 totals 12 residues. Germline-derived CDR1 and CDR2 are MNHNS and SASEGT. CDR3 loop: CASSGVEYEQYF.

The gene calls are TRBV15 and TRBJ2-2; lacking DNA, the TRBD2 call made by TCRdb goes unchecked. The CDR3 covers 16 residues. From germline, CDR1 is LNHNV and CDR2 YYDKDF (reference sequence). The CDR3 loop reads CATSRVSGRSTGELFF.

This CDR3 is CASSMSAFYEQYF. The chain recombines TRBV19 with TRBJ2-7. Germline-derived CDR1 and CDR2 are LNHDA and SQIVND (reference sequence). This CDR3 is 13 amino acids long.

The V and J genes are TRBV6-5 and TRBJ2-2; the D call of TRBD2 rests on TCRdb alone, since no DNA is present to check it. The CDR3 has 21 amino acids. CDR1 is MNHEY and CDR2 is SVGAGI in the germline V gene. The CDR3 spells CASKVTPHPGTSGGNTGELFF.

The CDR3: CASSESLSNQPQHF. V and J are TRBV6-1 and TRBJ1-5. The CDR3 length is 14 residues. Germline CDR1 MNHNS, CDR2 SASEGT.

By frequency, this clonotype registers medium-sized. This chain connects TRBV11-3 to TRBJ2-1; with no DNA, the TCRdb D assignment of TRBD1 cannot be verified. Per the germline V gene, CDR1 is SGHNT and CDR2 is YENEEA. The CDR3 runs to 13 residues. CDR3 loop: CASSHRRAREQFF.

According to its frequency, this clonotype is medium-sized. The rearrangement joins TRBV29-1 to TRBJ2-4; the TCRdb call, TRBD2, lacks DNA for checking. CDR3 length equals 12 residues. CDR1 and CDR2 from the germline V gene are SQVTM and ANQGSEA. The CDR3 spells CSVKRGDGTQYF. The whole variable domain, filled in from reference TRBV29-1 and TRBJ2-4, reads SAVISQKPSRDICQRGTSLTIQCQVDSQVTMMFWYRQQPGQSLTLIATANQGSEATYESGFVIDKFPISRPNLTFSTLTVSNMSPEDSSIYLCSVKRGDGTQYFGAGTRLSVL.

CDR3 in amino acids: CASTNRNRYTEAFF. The rearrangement joins TRBV6-2 or TRBV6-3 to TRBJ1-1. CDR3 length: 14 residues. The germline gives CDR1 MNHEY, CDR2 SVGEGT.